The entry below gives a single T cell receptor beta chain sequence along with its context. Its target antigen remains unknown. No per-base quality is available; no much larger clone lies one base away. Cut back by 5 bases and 2 bases, the V and J ends lie 9 bases apart. The CDR3 covers 13 residues, taking in both the cysteine and the phenylalanine. Here the CDR3 DNA is all that survives: 39 bases in frame from base 1. CDR1 ENHRY and CDR2 SYGVKD were looked up in the germline V gene. TCRbeta CDR3 regions were amplified from genomic DNA by means of the immunoSEQ Assay, a bias-controlled multiplex PCR. Concerning the study's data processing: The number of nucleated cells in each sample was estimated from the amplification of reference gene primers within the assay. Sequence reads were collapsed and filtered to measure the absolute abundance of every unique TCRbeta CDR3 rearrangement. For each sample, productive Simpson clonality was calculated by taking the square root of Simpson's diversity index across productive rearrangements. TCRdb took over this immuneACCESS table, retaining in-frame rearrangements with V and J assigned. Such tables are incomplete; in checked studies, under half of the missing clones stem from an unresolved V gene, and the remainder is unexplained. V and J calls and clone size follow that table, whereas D and trimming were derived from the DNA. The sample records over 150,000 clones, around 84% of which are singletons. The top ten constitute under 3% of the sample.

The sample belongs to a study of blood T cell repertoires in COVID-19 (dated by TCRdb to the early 2020s). About the study as a whole: Samples covering the acute and convalescent phases of COVID-19 were provided by collaborators in the United States, Italy and Spain. The material from the prospective study consisted of cDNA or gDNA derived from T cells, B-cell-depleted T cells, or PBMCs. Subjects who had been exposed to COVID-19, were actively infected with it, or had recovered from it provided the deeply sampled blood TCRbeta repertoires that made up the dataset. The repertoires were released in a freely available public database meant as a resource for research on the immune response to SARS-CoV-2. Samples were obtained from the ongoing ImmuneRACE study (first 160 participants) and from some 1,200 subjects provided by 6 global collaborators. Sample metadata almost always included a de-identified subject ID, COVID-19 status, age in years and sex. Where available, HLA class I and class II types were taken from metadata supplied by the sample provider and were not determined by assay-based typing. On the study overall, not on this receptor specifically: How much clinical and demographic metadata was included differed by source and by participant, and the metadata was provided uncurated.

At one collaborating source in Seattle, patients were enrolled during active infection and were followed longitudinally through the course of disease. Whole blood was collected in K2EDTA tubes by collaborating institutions according to the institutions' own protocols. For TCRbeta analysis, collaborator samples were shipped as frozen whole blood, as isolated PBMCs, or as DNA extracted from either sample type. This receptor was identified in a woman aged 80 or over with COVID-19, enrolled during active disease. Here the chain combines TRBV10-3 and TRBJ1-1; the D gene cannot be named for sure. Sequenced material: peripheral blood. The CDR3 loop reads CAISKRTNTEAFF. The DNA reads as follows: TGTGCCATCAGTAAACGGACTAACACTGAAGCTTTCTTT.